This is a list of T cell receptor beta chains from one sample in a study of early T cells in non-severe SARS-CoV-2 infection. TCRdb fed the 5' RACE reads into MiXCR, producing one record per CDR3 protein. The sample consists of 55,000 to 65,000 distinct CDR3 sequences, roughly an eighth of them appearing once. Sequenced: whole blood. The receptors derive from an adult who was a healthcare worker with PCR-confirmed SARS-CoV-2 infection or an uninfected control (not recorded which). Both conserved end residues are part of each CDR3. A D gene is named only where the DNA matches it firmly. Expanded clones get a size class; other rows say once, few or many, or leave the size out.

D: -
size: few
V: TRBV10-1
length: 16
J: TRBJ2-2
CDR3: CASSPLQGSNTGELFF
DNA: TGCGCCAGCAGTCCCCTACAGGGTTCGAACACCGGGGAGCTGTTTTTT

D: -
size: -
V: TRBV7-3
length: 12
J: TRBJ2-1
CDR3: CASSLIVGEQFF
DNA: TGTGCCAGCAGCTTAATCGTCGGTGAGCAGTTCTTC

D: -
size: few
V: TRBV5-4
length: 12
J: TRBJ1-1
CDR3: CASSRPPGEAFF
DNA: TGTGCCAGCAGCCGGCCGCCAGGTGAAGCTTTCTTT

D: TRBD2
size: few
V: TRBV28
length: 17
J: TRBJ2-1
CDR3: CASSPQRVAGSYNEQFF
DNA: TGTGCCAGCAGTCCCCAGAGGGTAGCGGGCTCCTACAATGAGCAGTTCTTC

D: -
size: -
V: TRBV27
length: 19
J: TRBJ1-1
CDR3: CASSLRIRGADSMNTEAFF
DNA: TGTGCCAGCAGTTTGAGGATTCGTGGGGCAGACTCCATGAACACTGAAGCTTTCTTT

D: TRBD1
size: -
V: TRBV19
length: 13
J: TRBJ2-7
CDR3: CATEGTGVNEQYF
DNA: TGTGCCACGGAGGGGACAGGGGTAAACGAGCAGTACTTC

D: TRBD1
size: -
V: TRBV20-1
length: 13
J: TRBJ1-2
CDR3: CSASPDRAGGYTF
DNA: TGCAGTGCTAGTCCCGACAGGGCTGGGGGCTACACCTTC

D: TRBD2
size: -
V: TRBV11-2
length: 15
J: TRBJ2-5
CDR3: CASSPGGQPQETQYF
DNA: TGTGCCAGCAGCCCGGGGGGGCAGCCTCAAGAGACCCAGTACTTC

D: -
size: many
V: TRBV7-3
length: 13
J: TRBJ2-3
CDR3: CASSSHDPDTQYF
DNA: TGTGCCAGCAGCTCCCACGACCCAGATACGCAGTATTTT

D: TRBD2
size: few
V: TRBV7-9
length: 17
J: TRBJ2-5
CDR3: CASSSPDHSGRQETQYF
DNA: TGTGCCAGCAGCTCACCAGACCATAGCGGGAGACAAGAGACCCAGTACTTC

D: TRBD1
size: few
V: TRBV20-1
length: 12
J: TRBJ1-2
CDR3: CSASQGEYGYTF
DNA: TGCAGTGCTAGTCAGGGGGAATATGGCTACACCTTC

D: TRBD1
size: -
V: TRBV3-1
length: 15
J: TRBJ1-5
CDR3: CASSQTGGQNQPQHF
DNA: TGTGCCAGCAGCCAAACAGGGGGCCAGAATCAGCCCCAGCATTTT

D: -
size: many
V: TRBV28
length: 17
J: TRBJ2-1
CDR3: CASSLTPSGYTFGEQFF
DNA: TGTGCCAGCAGTTTAACCCCCTCAGGGTATACCTTTGGTGAGCAGTTCTTC

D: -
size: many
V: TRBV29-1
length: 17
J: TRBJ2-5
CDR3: CSVESPAGVLPGETQYF
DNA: TGCAGCGTTGAATCCCCAGCGGGTGTACTTCCGGGGGAGACCCAGTACTTC

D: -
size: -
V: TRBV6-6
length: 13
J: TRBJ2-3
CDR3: CASSYSREDTQYF
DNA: TGTGCCAGCAGTTACTCGAGAGAGGATACGCAGTATTTT

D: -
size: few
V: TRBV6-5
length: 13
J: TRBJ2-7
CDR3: CASSFSSFYEQYF
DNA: TGTGCCAGCAGTTTCTCCAGCTTCTACGAGCAGTACTTC

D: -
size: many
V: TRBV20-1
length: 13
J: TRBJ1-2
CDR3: CSARGEGNYGYTF
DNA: TGCAGTGCTAGAGGGGAAGGGAACTATGGCTACACCTTC

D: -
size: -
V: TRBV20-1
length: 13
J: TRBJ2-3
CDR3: CSAGGAFTDTQYF
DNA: TGCAGTGCTGGTGGAGCCTTCACAGATACGCAGTATTTT

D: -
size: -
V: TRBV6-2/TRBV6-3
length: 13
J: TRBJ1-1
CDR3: CASSYEMNTEAFF
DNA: TGTGCCAGCAGTTACGAAATGAACACTGAAGCTTTCTTT